Listed below are T cell receptor beta chains from one sample, sequenced in a study of identical twins. MiXCR was run by TCRdb on the 5' RACE reads, yielding one entry per CDR3 protein. The data hold under 250,000 distinct CDR3 sequences, with around a tenth observed a single time. The sample consisted of memory (CD45RO+) T cells sorted from blood. Receptors originate from a woman younger than 35 in good health. The CDR3 runs from the conserved cysteine through the conserved F or W. Each record gives: V gene, J gene, clone size, D gene, CDR3 DNA, CDR3 protein. A D gene is named only where the DNA matches it firmly. Only some rows state a clone size, as once, few, many or a class for expanded clones.

>TRBV3-1|TRBJ1-2|-|-
TGTGCCAGCAGCCACGGACCCATGGGCTACACCTTC
CASSHGPMGYTF
>TRBV6-2/TRBV6-3|TRBJ2-1|few|-
TGTGCCAGCAGTTACGGCGGCCTAGGTCGGAATGAGCACTTCTTC
CASSYGGLGRNEHFF
>TRBV9|TRBJ1-1|-|-
TGTGCCAGCAGCCTTATTACGACAGGTGGCGAAGCTTTCTTT
CASSLITTGGEAFF
>TRBV6-2/TRBV6-3|TRBJ2-1|many|TRBD2
TGTGCCAGCAGTTACTCGGGACTAGCGGGCTCTAGCTCCTACAATGAGCAGTTCTTC
CASSYSGLAGSSSYNEQFF
>TRBV10-3|TRBJ2-5|few|-
TGTGCCATCAGTATTGACCAAGAGACCCAGTACTTC
CAISIDQETQYF
>TRBV9|TRBJ1-2|few|-
TGTGCCAGCAGCGTCACGGACAGCCCCTATGGCTACACCTTC
CASSVTDSPYGYTF
>TRBV6-2/TRBV6-3|TRBJ2-4|few|TRBD2
TGTGCCAGCAAACCGGGACTAGCATCTAACATTCAGTACTTC
CASKPGLASNIQYF
>TRBV7-2|TRBJ2-1|few|-
TGTGCCAGCAGCCCGGGGACTCACAGGAGTGAGCAGTTCTTC
CASSPGTHRSEQFF
>TRBV6-1|TRBJ2-5|-|-
TGTGCCAGCAGTGTTGAAATGGGGACGCAAGAGACCCAGTACTTC
CASSVEMGTQETQYF
>TRBV11-2|TRBJ2-3|-|TRBD2
TGTGCCAGCAGCACAACTAGCGGGGTGGCGGTTAGCACAGATACGCAGTATTTT
CASSTTSGVAVSTDTQYF
>TRBV9|TRBJ2-5|-|-
TGTGCCAGCAGTCCCCCGAGCTCGTGGGCCCAGTACTTC
CASSPPSSWAQYF
>TRBV20-1|TRBJ1-6|-|TRBD1
TGCAGTGCTAGGACAGGGATCAATAATTCACCCCTCCACTTT
CSARTGINNSPLHF
>TRBV11-2|TRBJ1-2|-|-
TGTGCCAGCAGCTTAGAGGGTGGTAGGGGCGCAAACTATGGCTACACCTTC
CASSLEGGRGANYGYTF
>TRBV4-3|TRBJ2-6|few|-
TGCGCCAGCAGCCAAGAAGTAACTGGGGCCAACGTCCTGACTTTC
CASSQEVTGANVLTF
>TRBV5-1|TRBJ2-3|-|TRBD2
TGCGCCAGCAGCTCGGGACTAGCGGTTAGCACAGATACGCAGTATTTT
CASSSGLAVSTDTQYF